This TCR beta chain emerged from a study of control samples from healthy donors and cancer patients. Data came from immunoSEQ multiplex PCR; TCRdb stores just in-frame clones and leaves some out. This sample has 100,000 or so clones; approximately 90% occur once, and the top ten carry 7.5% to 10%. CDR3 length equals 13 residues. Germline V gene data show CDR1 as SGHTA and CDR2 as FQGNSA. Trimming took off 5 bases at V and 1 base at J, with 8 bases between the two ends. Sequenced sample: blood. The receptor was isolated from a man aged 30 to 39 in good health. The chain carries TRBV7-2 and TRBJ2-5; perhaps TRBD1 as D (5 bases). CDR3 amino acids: CASSRDSQETQYF. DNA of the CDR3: TGTGCCAGCAGCCGAGACAGCCAAGAGACCCAGTACTTC.